The rows below give T cell receptor beta chains drawn from one sample of a study of T cells in Graves' hyperthyroidism and ophthalmopathy. TCRdb independently ran MiXCR on the multiplex PCR reads; one entry per CDR3 protein. The table records around 660,000 distinct CDR3 sequences, 40% to 55% of them present only once. Sequences were obtained from peripheral blood or thyroid tissue (not recorded which). The receptors stem from an adult man with Graves' disease, either hyperthyroidism or ophthalmopathy (not recorded which). CDR3s include the opening cysteine and the closing phenylalanine or tryptophan.

v_call: TRBV7-9
cdr3_aa: CASSPTRTGDEQYF

v_call: TRBV7-9
cdr3_aa: CASSLSSGKLFF

v_call: TRBV20-1
cdr3_aa: CSASSRVTYEQYF

v_call: TRBV6-1
cdr3_aa: CASSEIASGKETQYF

v_call: TRBV7-9
cdr3_aa: CATSDPGLAGNEQFF

v_call: TRBV20-1
cdr3_aa: CSAREWGDYEQYF

v_call: TRBV2
cdr3_aa: CASSDLTGLTEAFF

v_call: TRBV29-1
cdr3_aa: CSATGIFGDTIYF

v_call: TRBV5-1
cdr3_aa: CASSLGTGDANTEAFF

v_call: TRBV29-1
cdr3_aa: CSVGSSPGYTF

v_call: TRBV5-1
cdr3_aa: CASSSVRGQGGGNTEAFF

v_call: TRBV9
cdr3_aa: CASSGWDRRYGYTF

v_call: TRBV11-2
cdr3_aa: CASSQNRLAGTGELFF

v_call: TRBV5-1
cdr3_aa: CASSLGTLEGYGYTF

v_call: TRBV10-3
cdr3_aa: CAIRDRGELVDEKLFF

v_call: TRBV6-5
cdr3_aa: CASREHGGTETQYF

v_call: TRBV2
cdr3_aa: CASGGQEGYTF

v_call: TRBV5-1
cdr3_aa: CASTRIAGSSYEQYF

v_call: TRBV12-3/TRBV12-4
cdr3_aa: CASSLRPGTGGSPLHF

v_call: TRBV7-2
cdr3_aa: CASRRVAAGVTEAFF

v_call: TRBV12-3/TRBV12-4
cdr3_aa: CASRGPWQYF

v_call: TRBV5-1
cdr3_aa: CASSPRTGPGNTIYF

v_call: TRBV2
cdr3_aa: CASSRGRPYNSPLHF

v_call: TRBV5-1
cdr3_aa: CASSINTEAFF

v_call: TRBV20-1
cdr3_aa: CSARGEGHEKLFF

v_call: TRBV6-5
cdr3_aa: CASSYSDRDPYGYTF

v_call: TRBV10-3
cdr3_aa: CASSPYRQEAFF

v_call: TRBV7-2
cdr3_aa: CASSLGVAGFTGELFF

v_call: TRBV29-1
cdr3_aa: CSVGGVQGYGYTF

v_call: TRBV9
cdr3_aa: CAGSPRGGGTEAFF

v_call: TRBV2
cdr3_aa: CASSTDTGPGFYGYTF

v_call: TRBV6-6
cdr3_aa: CASSLGLLETQYF

v_call: TRBV29-1
cdr3_aa: CSVNRGNGYTF

v_call: TRBV2
cdr3_aa: CASTSGSGRETQHF

v_call: TRBV11-2
cdr3_aa: CASSQEGGGMNTEAFF

v_call: TRBV7-9
cdr3_aa: CASTPGGSYEQYF

v_call: TRBV7-6
cdr3_aa: CASSSMTLNPGEAFF

v_call: TRBV6-7
cdr3_aa: CASSWTGTVLYGYTF

v_call: TRBV29-1
cdr3_aa: CTRRRVPAYEQYF

v_call: TRBV7-8
cdr3_aa: CASSLRDRGSNQPQHF

v_call: TRBV20-1
cdr3_aa: CSASSPSGAAEQYF

v_call: TRBV7-2
cdr3_aa: CASSLGAAQYF

v_call: TRBV7-4
cdr3_aa: CASSFEGGGSPLHF

v_call: TRBV5-1
cdr3_aa: CASRDRQGATNEKLFF

v_call: TRBV20-1
cdr3_aa: CSASLTGDTEAFF

v_call: TRBV6-5
cdr3_aa: CASSYSAPTGSFYEQYF

v_call: TRBV20-1
cdr3_aa: CTPRGGEAALHGYTF

v_call: TRBV2
cdr3_aa: CARRVGGGEKLFF

v_call: TRBV15
cdr3_aa: CATSRDIVQPQHF

v_call: TRBV20-1
cdr3_aa: CSARGGPETQYF

v_call: TRBV10-3
cdr3_aa: CAISPTGNTEAFF

v_call: TRBV7-9
cdr3_aa: CASSQSGQGEETQYF

v_call: TRBV7-9
cdr3_aa: CASSLNIPNYGYTF

v_call: TRBV7-2
cdr3_aa: CASRQGANSPLHF

v_call: TRBV9
cdr3_aa: CASSKGTGGDVIEAFF

v_call: TRBV25-1
cdr3_aa: CASSPPSNLYEQYF